Each of the 9 T cell receptor beta chains below was sequenced from the same sample in a study of blood T cells in healthy people across ages. A second PCR, run for roughly 7 to 11 cycles, used a sample-barcoded 5' primer plus a J-beta primer mix. In TCRdb, the 5' RACE reads were re-called with MiXCR into one record per CDR3 protein. Of 1,800,000 or so distinct CDR3 sequences listed, 30% to 40% are singletons. Sequenced material: blood. Receptor source: a human donor in good health.

This clonotype was picked up a small number of times. This rearrangement joins TRBV7-2 to TRBJ2-5; 15 bases fit TRBD2. The germline gives CDR1 SGHTA, CDR2 FQGNSA. This CDR3 region has 19 residues. V was clipped by 2 bases and J by 1 base; unmatched bases: 8. For the CDR3, the DNA is TGTGCCAGCAGCTTATCCGGGACTAGCGGGGGGATACGCCAAGAGACCCAGTACTTC. Translated: CASSLSGTSGGIRQETQYF.

The V call is TRBV4-1, the J call TRBJ2-3, with a tentative D call TRBD1 (5 bases). The germline gives CDR1 MGHRA, CDR2 YSYEKL. V lost 0 bases and J lost 2, with 12 bases in between. CDR3 size: 16 residues. CDR3 in amino acids: CASSQEQAGYTDTQYF. The CDR3 DNA reads TGCGCCAGCAGCCAAGAGCAGGCAGGGTACACAGATACGCAGTATTTT.

CDR3 in amino acids: CASTQGGYTEAFF. CDR3 bases: TGTGCCAGCACCCAAGGAGGTTACACTGAAGCTTTCTTT. V is TRBV2 and J is TRBJ1-1; no firm D call. Trimming pared 7 bases from V and 3 bases from J, leaving 12 bases between. The length of the CDR3 is 13 residues. CDR1 SNHLY and CDR2 FYNNEI come from the germline V gene. The variable domain in full, with the rest retrieved from reference TRBV2 and TRBJ1-1, is EPEVTQTPSHQVTQMGQEVILRCVPISNHLYFYWYRQILGQKVEFLVSFYNNEISEKSEIFDDQFSVERPDGSNFTLKIRSTKLEDSAMYFCASTQGGYTEAFFGQGTRLTVV.

CDR3 sequence (DNA): TGTGCCAGCAGTTTTACCAAGGGCGGCTACGAGCAGTACTTC. Its translation: CASSFTKGGYEQYF. The V call is TRBV6-5, the J call TRBJ2-4; no reliable D call. The assigned J gene may be wrong: the sequence end matches TRBJ2-7 better. From germline, CDR1 is MNHEY and CDR2 SVGAGI. This CDR3 region has 14 residues.

This CDR3 is CASSPMTGGDTQYF. The DNA for the CDR3 is TGTGCCAGCAGCCCGATGACAGGGGGCGATACGCAGTATTTT. The gene calls are TRBV5-6 and TRBJ2-3; 10 bases line up with TRBD1. CDR1 and CDR2 (germline): SGHDT, YYEEEE. CDR3 length equals 14 residues. The V and J ends lost 4 bases and 6 bases, in that order; junction bases with no gene match: 5.

The V call is TRBV5-1, the J call TRBJ2-1; D gene ambiguous. Trimming pared 7 bases from V and 5 bases from J, leaving 16 bases between. This CDR3 spans 14 amino acids. Germline CDR1 is SGHRS and CDR2 is YFSETQ. DNA for the CDR3: TGCGCCAGCGATATTCTAGGGCCTAACAATGAGCAGTTCTTC. Translation: CASDILGPNNEQFF.

The DNA for the CDR3 is TGTGCCAGCACCCACGGGGGGGAACTGGAATCTGGGGCCAACGTCCTGACTTTC. Translation: CASTHGGELESGANVLTF. The V call is TRBV7-9, the J call TRBJ2-6, with 8 bases fitting TRBD2. V was pared by 7 bases and J by 1 base, with 12 bases of the junction left unmatched. Germline CDR1 SEHNR, CDR2 FQNEAQ (reference sequence). There are 18 residues in the CDR3.

The rearrangement links TRBV20-1 to TRBJ2-3, with 12 bases fitting TRBD2. CDR1 is DFQATT and CDR2 is SNEGSKA in the germline V gene (reference sequence). The CDR3 is 18 amino acids. Unmatched junction bases numbered 15, after V lost 2 bases and J lost 6 bases. The CDR3 region has the DNA TGCAGTGCTAGACCTGCTCCAACTAGCGGGGGGCGGTCGGATACGCAGTATTTT. Encoded protein: CSARPAPTSGGRSDTQYF.

CDR3 loop: CATRTGEAKNIQYF. Here the CDR3 DNA reads TGTGCCACCAGGACAGGGGAGGCCAAAAACATTCAGTACTTC. V gene TRBV2 combines with J gene TRBJ2-4, with TRBD1 matching over 9 bases. CDR1 is SNHLY, CDR2 FYNNEI, per germline. This CDR3 has 14 residues. V gave up 10 bases and J gave up 1 base; unmatched junction bases: 5.